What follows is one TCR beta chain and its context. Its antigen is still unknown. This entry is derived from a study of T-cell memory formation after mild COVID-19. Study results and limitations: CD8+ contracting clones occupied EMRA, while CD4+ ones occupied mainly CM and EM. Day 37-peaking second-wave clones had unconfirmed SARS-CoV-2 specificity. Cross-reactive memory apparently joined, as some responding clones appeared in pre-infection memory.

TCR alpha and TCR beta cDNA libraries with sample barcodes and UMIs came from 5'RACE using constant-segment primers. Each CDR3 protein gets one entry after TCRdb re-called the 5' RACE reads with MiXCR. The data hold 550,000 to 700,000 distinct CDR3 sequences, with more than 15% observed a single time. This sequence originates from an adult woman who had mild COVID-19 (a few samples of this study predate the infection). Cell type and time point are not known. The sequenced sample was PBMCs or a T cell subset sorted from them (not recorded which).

The CDR3 spells CASSSTGVVYEQYF. In nucleotides, the CDR3 is TGTGCCAGCAGTTCCACAGGGGTCGTCTACGAGCAGTACTTC. The rearrangement joins TRBV6-5 to TRBJ2-7; TRBD1 aligns across 7 bases. The germline V gene has CDR1 MNHEY and CDR2 SVGAGI. Trimming removed 4 bases from V and 3 bases from J; junction bases left unmatched: 6. The length of the CDR3 is 14 residues.